These T cell receptor beta chains were read from a single sample in a study of OX40 agonist ivuxolimab in advanced cancers. Libraries were prepared by immunoSEQ multiplex PCR; TCRdb keeps only in-frame clonotypes and omits some of them. In the table there are approximately 86,000 clones, more than 75% of which are singletons. The sequenced sample was CD4+ or CD8+ T cells sorted from blood, obtained in a trial of the OX40 agonist ivuxolimab. These receptors originate from an adult with an advanced solid tumor such as melanoma, head and neck, liver or kidney cancer. The CDR3 runs from the conserved cysteine through the conserved F or W. A D gene is named only where the DNA matches it firmly. Clone size is not always given. Where it is, it says once, few, many or a class for expanded clones.

D	J	length	size	V	CDR3	DNA
TRBD1	TRBJ2-1	14	NA	TRBV11-2	CASSLPGGYNEQFF	TGTGCCAGCAGCTTACCAGGGGGCTACAATGAGCAGTTCTTC
NA	TRBJ1-1	13	few	TRBV5-1	CASSFTANTEAFF	TGCGCCAGCAGCTTTACTGCGAACACTGAAGCTTTCTTT
TRBD2	TRBJ2-1	15	NA	TRBV4-1	CASSRGLAEGTEQFF	TGCGCCAGCAGCCGCGGACTAGCGGAGGGGACGGAGCAGTTCTTC
NA	TRBJ1-1	14	NA	TRBV2	CASSTGALNTEAFF	TGTGCCAGCAGCACTGGGGCCTTGAACACTGAAGCTTTCTTT
NA	TRBJ2-2	15	few	TRBV28	CASSLGGAGTGELFF	TGTGCCAGCAGTTTAGGGGGCGCGGGGACCGGGGAGCTGTTTTTT
NA	TRBJ2-1	15	once	TRBV9	CASSVGGGNYNEQFF	TGTGCCAGCAGCGTTGGAGGGGGAAACTACAATGAGCAGTTCTTC
TRBD2	TRBJ2-2	14	few	TRBV7-3	CASSRSGRVGELFF	TGTGCCAGCAGTCGAAGCGGGAGGGTCGGGGAGCTGTTTTTT
NA	TRBJ2-1	16	NA	TRBV28	CASSLRGSWSYNEQFF	TGTGCCAGCAGTCTACGAGGTAGTTGGTCCTACAATGAGCAGTTCTTC
TRBD1	TRBJ1-2	13	NA	TRBV18	CASSPGQDYGYTF	TGTGCCAGCTCACCTGGACAGGACTATGGCTACACCTTC
TRBD1	TRBJ2-1	12	NA	TRBV29-1	CSAGGTYNEQFF	TGCAGCGCAGGGGGAACCTACAATGAGCAGTTCTTC
TRBD2	TRBJ2-1	17	NA	TRBV25-1	CASSDSIAGATYNEQFF	TGTGCCAGCAGTGACTCTATAGCGGGAGCCACCTACAATGAGCAGTTCTTC
NA	TRBJ2-1	12	NA	TRBV28	CASRRARYEQFF	TGTGCCAGCAGACGTGCGCGATATGAGCAGTTCTTC
TRBD2	TRBJ2-5	16	NA	TRBV5-4	CASGLTSGSAQETQYF	TGTGCCAGCGGACTGACTAGCGGGAGCGCCCAAGAGACCCAGTACTTC